Listed below are T cell receptor beta chains from one sample, sequenced in a study of T cell responses to AZD1222 COVID-19 vaccine. Profiled with immunoSEQ multiplex PCR; TCRdb holds only in-frame clones, not every one. The table has 130,000 to 150,000 clones, approximately 90% seen once. This specimen was peripheral blood, taken 28 days after the second AZD1222 dose. These receptors were taken from an adult who received the AZD1222 COVID-19 vaccine. The CDR3 runs from the conserved cysteine through the conserved F or W. D genes are given only for firm matches. Only part of the rows carry a size: once, few, many, or a class if the clone is expanded.

cdr3_nt cdr3_aa v_call clone_size j_call d_call
TGTGCCAGCAGGAGCATAGCGGGAGGGCCTTACGAGCAGTACTTC CASRSIAGGPYEQYF TRBV6-6 NA TRBJ2-7 TRBD2
TGTGCCAGCAGCTTGGGCGGTGCTAGCACAGATACGCAGTATTTT CASSLGGASTDTQYF TRBV5-8 few TRBJ2-3 NA
TGCGCCAGCAGTGACCGGGGGAGCTACAATGAGCAGTTCTTC CASSDRGSYNEQFF TRBV10-1 NA TRBJ2-1 NA
TGTGCCAGCAGCGCCAGGCTTCTGGTGGAGACCCAGTACTTC CASSARLLVETQYF TRBV7-8 NA TRBJ2-5 NA
TGTGCCAGCAGTGAAGCGGTGGGGGGGCATGGCTACACCTTC CASSEAVGGHGYTF TRBV6-1 once TRBJ1-2 NA
TGCGCCAGCAGCCAAGCTCCAGGGGGCCAGAAAGAGACCCAGTACTTC CASSQAPGGQKETQYF TRBV4-1 NA TRBJ2-5 TRBD1
TGTGCCAGCAGTCGTTTAGCGGGCGGCTCCTACGAGCAGTACTTC CASSRLAGGSYEQYF TRBV11-2 NA TRBJ2-7 TRBD2
TGTGCCAGCAGCTTAATCACACCAGCTAACTATGGCTACACCTTC CASSLITPANYGYTF TRBV7-9 once TRBJ1-2 NA
TGTGCCTGGAGTGTACAACAGGGGGCCCTCCAAGAGACCCAGTACTTC CAWSVQQGALQETQYF TRBV30 NA TRBJ2-5 TRBD1
TGTGCCAGTAGTTGGGTAACACCCTACAATGAGCAGTTCTTC CASSWVTPYNEQFF TRBV19 NA TRBJ2-1 NA
TGTGCCAGCAGCGGGCAAAATGAGCAGTTCTTC CASSGQNEQFF TRBV7-8 NA TRBJ2-1 NA
TGTGCCAGCAGCACCCTACAGGGCCGGAATCAGCCCCAGCATTTT CASSTLQGRNQPQHF TRBV7-8 NA TRBJ1-5 NA
TGTGCTAGTGGTTTGGTCAGGGGGCTGAACACTGAAGCTTTCTTT CASGLVRGLNTEAFF TRBV12-5 NA TRBJ1-1 TRBD1